The 31 T cell receptor beta chains presented below share a single source sample, sequenced in a study of T cells in Graves' hyperthyroidism and ophthalmopathy. TCR beta CDR3 regions were amplified from RNA. An initial round of RT-PCR targeting the TCR CDR3 relied on the HTBI primer set. TCRdb re-analysed the multiplex PCR reads in MiXCR, keeping a single row per CDR3 protein. The table has about 300,000 distinct CDR3 sequences, roughly 19% seen once; the top ten hold roughly 39%. The sample consisted of blood. The receptor set was obtained from a middle-aged man with Graves' ophthalmopathy.

This clonotype was counted at least ten times. Germline is not matched at one junction end, which may reflect a read error. CDR3 sequence reads: CASRARIHNEQFF. The CDR3 nucleotides are TGTGCCAGCAGGGCGAGGATCCACAACGAGCAGTTCTTC. J is TRBJ2-1 and V is TRBV28; D is ambiguous. The V gene's germline CDR1 is MDHEN and CDR2 SYDVKM. This CDR3 contains 13 residues.

The V and J genes are TRBV9 and TRBJ2-5; either TRBD1 or TRBD2 may fit D (5 bases each). The CDR3 has 15 residues. CDR1 is SGDLS and CDR2 is YYNGEE in the germline V gene. V lost 3 bases to trimming and J lost 3 bases, with 15 bases between them. The CDR3 DNA is TGTGCCAGCAGCGCCGCCGGGACGGATGAAGAGACCCAGTACTTC. Translated, it gives CASSAAGTDEETQYF. Full variable domain (remainder filled in from reference TRBV9 and TRBJ2-5): DSGVTQTPKHLITATGQRVTLRCSPRSGDLSVYWYQQSLDQGLQFLIQYYNGEERAKGNILERFSAQQFPDLHSELNLSSLELGDSALYFCASSAAGTDEETQYFGPGTRLLVL.

In this sample, this clonotype turned up a few times. The genes are TRBV13 and TRBJ2-7; 14 positions match TRBD2. Germline lookup yields CDR1 PRHDT and CDR2 FYEKMQ (reference sequence). The CDR3 length is 17 residues. J gave up 0 bases and V 4 bases, and 5 bases lay outside the gene matches. The CDR3 sequence: CASSSGLAGGHSYEQYF. CDR3 DNA sequence: TGTGCCAGCAGCTCCGGACTAGCGGGAGGCCACTCCTACGAGCAGTACTTC.

This chain connects TRBV28 to TRBJ2-1, with 7 positions matching TRBD1. CDR3 length equals 16 residues. V lost 6 bases and J lost 3; bases outside the gene matches: 11. Germline lookup yields CDR1 MDHEN and CDR2 SYDVKM. In DNA form, the CDR3 reads TGTGCCAGCAGAGCAAAGACAGGGACCCGCTACAATGAGCAGTTCTTC. It is translated as CASRAKTGTRYNEQFF.

V is TRBV5-1 and J is TRBJ2-7; 8 bases fit TRBD1. The germline V gene has CDR1 SGHRS and CDR2 YFSETQ. With V trimmed by 1 base and J by 2 bases, 14 bases remained unmatched. The CDR3 length is 18 residues. CDR3 residues: CASSLTGGIRELTYEQYF. In DNA form, the CDR3 reads TGCGCCAGCAGCTTGACAGGGGGTATCCGGGAGCTAACCTACGAGCAGTACTTC.

V is TRBV5-4 and J is TRBJ2-4, with 12 bases identical to TRBD1. The CDR3 runs to 18 residues. V gave up 2 bases and J gave up 0 bases; unmatched junction bases: 6. Germline V CDR1 and CDR2: SGHNT, YYREEE (reference sequence). The CDR3 sequence: CASSFRDRGLGAKNIQYF. In nucleotides, the CDR3 is TGTGCCAGCAGCTTTCGGGACAGGGGGCTAGGAGCCAAAAACATTCAGTACTTC.

This clonotype was detected ten times or more. J is TRBJ2-2 and V is TRBV6-1; D is undetermined. V was cut by 1 base and J by 6 bases, with 6 bases left in between. Germline V gives CDR1 MNHNS, CDR2 SASEGT. This CDR3 region has 13 residues. The CDR3 nucleotides read TGTGCCAGCAGTGAAGATCGGGCCGGGGAGCTGTTTTTT. This translates into CASSEDRAGELFF.

This clonotype has just a few counts. The chain couples TRBV20-1 to TRBJ2-5; 11 bases fit TRBD1. V was clipped by 5 bases and J by 1 base; unmatched bases: 3. Looked up from germline, CDR1 is DFQATT and CDR2 is SNEGSKA (reference sequence). This CDR3 contains 14 residues. CDR3 DNA: TGCAGTGCTTGGACAGGGGGCTCCCAAGAGACCCAGTACTTC. Protein sequence: CSAWTGGSQETQYF.

The sample holds many counts of this clonotype. The chain recombines TRBV5-1 with TRBJ1-1; possible D gene TRBD1, 6 bases. Trimming removed 2 bases from V and 6 bases from J, with 20 bases in between. CDR1 is SGHRS and CDR2 is YFSETQ in the germline V gene. The CDR3 runs to 16 residues. The DNA of the CDR3 is TGCGCCAGCAGCTTAAGGGGGGGGACCATGGGCTCTGAAGCTTTCTTT. Protein: CASSLRGGTMGSEAFF. The entire variable domain, with the rest obtained from reference TRBV5-1 and TRBJ1-1, is as follows: KAGVTQTPRYLIKTRGQQVTLSCSPISGHRSVSWYQQTPGQGLQFLFEYFSETQRNKGNFPGRFSGRQFSNSRSEMNVSTLELGDSALYLCASSLRGGTMGSEAFFGQGTRLTVV.

This clonotype came up a few times. This CDR3 is CASSQARLAGGNTGELFF. The CDR3 region has the DNA TGTGCCAGCAGCCAAGCGCGACTAGCGGGAGGAAACACCGGGGAGCTGTTTTTT. This chain connects TRBV4-2 to TRBJ2-2, with 13 bases aligning to TRBD2. The CDR3 loop spans 18 amino acids. CDR1 LGHNA and CDR2 YNFKEQ come from the germline V gene. V lost 1 base, J lost 2 bases, and 4 bases stayed unmatched.

This chain connects TRBV7-8 to TRBJ2-1, with D perhaps TRBD1 or TRBD2 (5 bases each). The germline V and J ends were trimmed by 4 bases and 10 bases, with 17 bases remaining between them. Germline V gene data show CDR1 as SGHVS and CDR2 as FQNEAQ. The CDR3 runs 14 residues. The CDR3 coding sequence is TGTGCCAGCAGCTCCCCACAGGACTCCTACGAGCAGTTCTTC. Translation gives CASSSPQDSYEQFF. Full variable domain (missing parts from reference TRBV7-8 and TRBJ2-1): GAGVSQSPRYKVAKRGQDVALRCDPISGHVSLFWYQQALGQGPEFLTYFQNEAQLDKSGLPSDRFFAERPEGSVSTLKIQRTQQEDSAVYLCASSSPQDSYEQFFGPGTRLTVL.

In its sample, this clonotype was seen many times. This chain connects TRBV2 to TRBJ2-2; 9 nucleotides match TRBD1. Germline V gene lookup returns CDR1 SNHLY and CDR2 FYNNEI. The CDR3 length is 14 residues. The J segment lost 5 bases and the V segment lost 3 bases, leaving 1 base of the junction unmatched. The CDR3 loop is CASSETGGTGELFF. CDR3 in DNA: TGTGCCAGCAGTGAGACAGGGGGGACCGGGGAGCTGTTTTTT.

This sequence joins TRBV6-1 and TRBJ1-3, with a tentative D call TRBD1 (5 bases). Per germline, CDR1 MNHNS and CDR2 SASEGT. CDR3 size: 14 residues. V was trimmed by 5 bases and J by 0 bases, leaving 8 bases between them. The CDR3 nucleotides are TGTGCCAGCAGTTTTAGGGGCTCTGGAAACACCATATATTTT. Amino acid sequence: CASSFRGSGNTIYF.

The V and J genes are TRBV24-1 and TRBJ2-3; no clear D gene. The germline CDR1 and CDR2 sequences are KGHDR and SFDVKD. V gave up 5 bases and J gave up 5 bases, with 10 bases separating them. This CDR3 is 13 amino acids long. CDR3 in DNA: TGTGCCACCAGTGTCCGAGAGAAAGATACGCAGTATTTT. Amino acid sequence: CATSVREKDTQYF.

This chain links TRBV30 with TRBJ2-3, with TRBD1 matching 7 bases. With V trimmed by 1 base and J by 6 bases, 4 bases remained unmatched. The CDR3 length is 13 residues. Per the germline V gene, CDR1 is GTSNPN and CDR2 is SVGIG (reference sequence). The CDR3 reads CAWSEGAADTQYF. For the CDR3, the DNA is TGTGCCTGGAGTGAGGGGGCCGCGGATACGCAGTATTTT.

The table lists this clonotype with many counts. This chain connects TRBV2 to TRBJ2-2; weak D call: TRBD1 (5 bases). The germline V and J ends were trimmed by 7 bases and 3 bases, with 9 bases remaining between them. The CDR3 totals 13 residues. CDR1 SNHLY and CDR2 FYNNEI come from the germline V gene. The DNA of the CDR3 is TGTGCCAGCACGGGCAGGGACACCGGGGAGCTGTTTTTT. It codes for CASTGRDTGELFF.

On this clonotype: This may arise from a read error, as a much more abundant clone is one base away. The rearrangement uses TRBV18 and TRBJ1-5, with TRBD1 matching 8 bases. Germline V lookup: CDR1 KGHSH, CDR2 LQKENI. The CDR3 is 15 amino acids. CDR3 sequence: CASPPFQGASQPQHF. CDR3 sequence (DNA): TGTGCCAGCCCACCATTCCAGGGGGCTAGTCAGCCCCAGCATTTT.

This clonotype appeared many times. This CDR3 reads CASSFARGLANSYEQYF. The CDR3 DNA sequence: TGTGCCAGCAGCTTCGCCCGGGGACTAGCAAACTCCTACGAGCAGTACTTC. This chain joins TRBV11-2 and TRBJ2-7; TRBD2 agrees at 9 bases. J gave up 0 bases and V 3 bases, and 9 bases lay outside the gene matches. Looked up from germline, CDR1 is SGHAT and CDR2 is FQNNGV. The CDR3 covers 17 residues.

This chain connects TRBV19 to TRBJ2-1; 11 bases align to TRBD1. This CDR3 has 14 amino acids. Germline lookup yields CDR1 LNHDA and CDR2 SQIVND (reference sequence). V shed 8 bases and J 2 bases; nucleotides not matched to a gene: 2. Here the CDR3 reads CASRGQGAYNEQFF. DNA of the CDR3: TGTGCCAGTCGGGGACAGGGGGCCTACAATGAGCAGTTCTTC.

There are many counts of this clonotype. The chain joins TRBV27 to TRBJ2-3; D unclear. Trimming removed 4 bases from V and 6 bases from J, with 8 bases in between. Germline V gene data show CDR1 as MNHEY and CDR2 as SMNVEV (reference sequence). The CDR3 consists of 12 residues. CDR3 sequence (DNA): TGTGCCAGCAGTTCGCTGAGGGATACGCAGTATTTT. Amino acid sequence: CASSSLRDTQYF.

The rearrangement joins TRBV5-1 to TRBJ1-5; no firm D call. Trimming took 0 bases from V and 6 from J, leaving 10 bases between them. This CDR3 is 14 amino acids long. CDR1 SGHRS and CDR2 YFSETQ come from the germline V gene. The CDR3 protein is CASSLEGVGQPQHF. DNA for the CDR3: TGCGCCAGCAGCTTGGAGGGTGTAGGTCAGCCCCAGCATTTT. Full variable domain (missing parts from reference TRBV5-1 and TRBJ1-5): KAGVTQTPRYLIKTRGQQVTLSCSPISGHRSVSWYQQTPGQGLQFLFEYFSETQRNKGNFPGRFSGRQFSNSRSEMNVSTLELGDSALYLCASSLEGVGQPQHFGDGTRLSIL.

This clonotype came up many times. V is TRBV7-2 and J is TRBJ2-7, with D tentatively TRBD1 or TRBD2 (6 bases each). This CDR3 has 14 amino acids. Germline V gives CDR1 SGHTA, CDR2 FQGNSA. The V end lost 2 bases, the J end lost 3 bases, and 11 bases lay between the germline ends. CDR3 amino acids: CASSLSGGHYEQYF. The DNA of the CDR3 is TGTGCCAGCAGCTTAAGTGGGGGGCACTACGAGCAGTACTTC.

The chain carries TRBV7-9 and TRBJ1-4, with TRBD1 matching 7 bases. This CDR3 has 14 amino acids. The ends lost 3 bases at V and 5 bases at J; junction bases unmatched: 3. CDR1 is SEHNR and CDR2 is FQNEAQ in the germline V gene (reference sequence). The CDR3 coding sequence is TGTGCCAGCAGCTTCCGGGACAGAAATGAAAAACTGTTTTTT. Protein product: CASSFRDRNEKLFF.

Regarding this clonotype: One base away lies a much larger clone, so this may be a sequencing read error. The chain combines TRBV20-1 with TRBJ2-1; TRBD2 matches at 9 bases. The CDR3 has 15 residues. With 3 bases clipped from V and 9 bases from J, the junction kept 12 bases outside the gene matches. Germline CDR1 reads DFQATT; CDR2 reads SNEGSKA (reference sequence). The CDR3 reads CSASSAGGPIVEQFF. The CDR3 nucleotides are TGCAGTGCTAGTTCCGCGGGAGGGCCTATAGTTGAGCAGTTCTTC.

This clonotype was seen only a few times. The chain couples TRBV20-1 to TRBJ1-4; perhaps TRBD1 as D (6 bases). There are 14 residues in the CDR3. The V gene lost 2 bases and the J gene lost 6 bases, with 13 bases spanning the gap. The germline gives CDR1 DFQATT, CDR2 SNEGSKA (reference sequence). The CDR3, as DNA: TGCAGTGCTAGATGGGACACCAACTATGAAAAACTGTTTTTT. Translating it yields CSARWDTNYEKLFF.

This sequence joins TRBV14 and TRBJ1-6; D ambiguous. The CDR3 runs to 14 residues. Trimming took 3 bases from V and 8 from J, leaving 11 bases between them. CDR1 SGHDN and CDR2 FVKESK come from the germline V gene. Here the CDR3 reads CASSQGIPHSPLHF. Written as DNA, the CDR3 is TGTGCCAGCAGCCAGGGGATTCCCCATTCACCCCTCCACTTT.

This clonotype appeared a few times. The genes are TRBV4-1 and TRBJ2-7; D may be TRBD1 (6 bases). The CDR3 loop spans 17 amino acids. V was cut by 2 bases and J by 5 bases, with 22 bases left in between. CDR1 and CDR2 (germline): MGHRA, YSYEKL. In DNA form, the CDR3 reads TGCGCCAGCAGCCAACCCTTCGGGACAAGGGAAGACCACGAGCAGTACTTC. Translating it yields CASSQPFGTREDHEQYF.

This clonotype was seen a single time. The CDR3 DNA reads as TGTGCCAGCAGCCTTTATATGAACACTGAAGCTTTCTTT. It yields the protein CASSLYMNTEAFF. This rearrangement joins TRBV9 to TRBJ1-1; no firm D call. V dropped 4 bases and J dropped 0 bases, with 7 bases sitting between them. This CDR3 is 13 amino acids long. The germline gives CDR1 SGDLS, CDR2 YYNGEE.

This clonotype has ten or more counts. This chain links TRBV12-3 or TRBV12-4 with TRBJ2-2, with 15 bases identical to TRBD2. The CDR3 runs to 22 residues. The J segment lost 0 bases and the V segment lost 7 bases, leaving 18 bases of the junction unmatched. The chain's CDR3 is CASTLLSIPGLAGGPNTGELFF. CDR3 in DNA: TGTGCCAGCACCCTCCTATCAATTCCGGGACTAGCGGGAGGACCGAACACCGGGGAGCTGTTTTTT.

This clonotype was detected only once. The V call is TRBV28, the J call TRBJ2-1; 15 positions match TRBD2. Germline V CDR1 and CDR2: MDHEN, SYDVKM. The CDR3 loop spans 21 amino acids. With V trimmed by 3 bases and J by 0 bases, 12 bases remained unmatched. Here the CDR3 DNA reads TGTGCCAGCAGTTTTCACCCAGGACTAGCGGGAGGGCGGAGCTCCTACAATGAGCAGTTCTTC. Residues: CASSFHPGLAGGRSSYNEQFF.

The chain is built from TRBV10-2 and TRBJ2-7; 8 bases align to TRBD1. After removal of 7 bases from V and 4 bases from J, the junction contained 3 bases not matched to a gene. The germline gives CDR1 WSHSY, CDR2 SAAADI. This CDR3 contains 12 residues. The CDR3 coding sequence is TGCGCCAGCAAACAGGGGGATTACGAGCAGTACTTC. Protein sequence: CASKQGDYEQYF.